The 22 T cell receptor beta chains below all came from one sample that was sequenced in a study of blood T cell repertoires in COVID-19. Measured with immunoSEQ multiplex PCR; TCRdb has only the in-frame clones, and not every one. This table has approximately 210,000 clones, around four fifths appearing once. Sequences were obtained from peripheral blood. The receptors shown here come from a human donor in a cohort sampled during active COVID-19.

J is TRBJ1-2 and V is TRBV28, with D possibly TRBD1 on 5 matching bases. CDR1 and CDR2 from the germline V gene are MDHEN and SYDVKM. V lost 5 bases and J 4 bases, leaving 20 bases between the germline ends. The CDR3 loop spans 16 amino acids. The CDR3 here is CASSLRAIPPVYGYTF. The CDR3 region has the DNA TGTGCCAGCAGTCTCAGGGCCATACCACCCGTCTATGGCTACACCTTC.

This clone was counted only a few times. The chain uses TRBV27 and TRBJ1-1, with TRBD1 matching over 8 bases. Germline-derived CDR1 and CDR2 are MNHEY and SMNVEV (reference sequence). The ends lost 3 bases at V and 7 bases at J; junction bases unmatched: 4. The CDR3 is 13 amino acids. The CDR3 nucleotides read TGTGCCAGCAGTTTTTCCACAGGGGGTGAAGCTTTCTTT. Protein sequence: CASSFSTGGEAFF.

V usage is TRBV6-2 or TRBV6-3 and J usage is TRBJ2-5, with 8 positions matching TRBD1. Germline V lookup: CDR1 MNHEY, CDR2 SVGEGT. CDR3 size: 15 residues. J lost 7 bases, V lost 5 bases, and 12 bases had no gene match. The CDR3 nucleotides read TGTGCCAGCAGTACCCCCGGCAGGGGGCGCGGGACCCAGTACTTC. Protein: CASSTPGRGRGTQYF.

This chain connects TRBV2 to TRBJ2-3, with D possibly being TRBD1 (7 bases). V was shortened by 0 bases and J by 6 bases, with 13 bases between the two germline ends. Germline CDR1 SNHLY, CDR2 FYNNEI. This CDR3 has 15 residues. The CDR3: CASSEAEGAGDTQYF. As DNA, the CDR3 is TGTGCCAGCAGTGAAGCGGAGGGGGCGGGGGATACGCAGTATTTT.

The CDR3 DNA follows: TGTGCCAGCAGTTTGTGGCTAGCGGGAGGTACCGGGGAGCTGTTTTTT. Translating it yields CASSLWLAGGTGELFF. The rearrangement joins TRBV27 to TRBJ2-2, with TRBD2 identical over 11 bases. There are 16 residues in the CDR3. Trimming at V came to 3 bases and at J to 5 bases, leaving 5 bases not matched to a gene. The germline gives CDR1 MNHEY, CDR2 SMNVEV (reference sequence).

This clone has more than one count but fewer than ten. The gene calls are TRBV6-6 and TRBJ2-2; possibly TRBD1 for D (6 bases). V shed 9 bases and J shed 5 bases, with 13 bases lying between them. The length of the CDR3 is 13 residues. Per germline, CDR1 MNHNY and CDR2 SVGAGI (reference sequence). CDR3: CASAQGITGELFF. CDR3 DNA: TGTGCCAGTGCACAGGGAATTACCGGGGAGCTGTTTTTT.

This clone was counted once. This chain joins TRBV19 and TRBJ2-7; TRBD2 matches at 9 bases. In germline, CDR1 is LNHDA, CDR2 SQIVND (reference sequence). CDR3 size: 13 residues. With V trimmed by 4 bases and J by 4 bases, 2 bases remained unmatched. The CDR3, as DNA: TGTGCCAGTAGTAGGACTAGCGAATACGAGCAGTACTTC. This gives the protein CASSRTSEYEQYF.

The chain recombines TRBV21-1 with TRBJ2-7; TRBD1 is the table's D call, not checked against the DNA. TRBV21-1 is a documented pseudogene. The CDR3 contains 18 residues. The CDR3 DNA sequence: TGTGCCAGCAGTCTGGGACAGCGGAGCCGACGACGGACCTACGAGCAGTACTTC. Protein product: CASSLGQRSRRRTYEQYF.

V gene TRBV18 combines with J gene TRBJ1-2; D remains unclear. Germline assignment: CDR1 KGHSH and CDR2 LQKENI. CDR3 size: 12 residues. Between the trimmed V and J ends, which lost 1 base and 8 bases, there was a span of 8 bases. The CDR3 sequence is CASSPRGRGYTF. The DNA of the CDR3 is TGTGCCAGCTCACCACGCGGGCGCGGCTACACCTTC.

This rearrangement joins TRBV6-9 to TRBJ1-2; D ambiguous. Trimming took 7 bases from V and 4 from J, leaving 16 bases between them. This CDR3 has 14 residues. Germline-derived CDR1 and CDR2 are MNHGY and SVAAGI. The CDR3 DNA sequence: TGTGCCAGCATTGACCGGGTTTGGAGCTATGGCTACACCTTC. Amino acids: CASIDRVWSYGYTF.

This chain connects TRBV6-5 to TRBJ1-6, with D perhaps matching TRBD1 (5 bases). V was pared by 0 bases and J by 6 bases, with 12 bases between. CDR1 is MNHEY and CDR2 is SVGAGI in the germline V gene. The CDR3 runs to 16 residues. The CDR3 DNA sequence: TGTGCCAGCAGTTACTCGATCAGGGTAACTAATTCACCCCTCCACTTT. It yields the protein CASSYSIRVTNSPLHF.

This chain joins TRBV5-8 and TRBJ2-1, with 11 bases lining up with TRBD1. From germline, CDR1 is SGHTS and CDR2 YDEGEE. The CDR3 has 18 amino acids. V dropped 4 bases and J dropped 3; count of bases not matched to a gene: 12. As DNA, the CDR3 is TGTGCCAGCAGCGCGCTTCTGGGGACAGGGGGTAACTACAATGAGCAGTTCTTC. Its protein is CASSALLGTGGNYNEQFF.

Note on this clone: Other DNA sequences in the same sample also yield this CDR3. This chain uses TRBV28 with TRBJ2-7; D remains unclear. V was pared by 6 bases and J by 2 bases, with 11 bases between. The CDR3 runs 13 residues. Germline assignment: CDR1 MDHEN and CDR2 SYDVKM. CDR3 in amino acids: CASSLSVTYEQYF. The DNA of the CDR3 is TGTGCCAGCAGCCTAAGTGTCACCTACGAGCAGTACTTC.

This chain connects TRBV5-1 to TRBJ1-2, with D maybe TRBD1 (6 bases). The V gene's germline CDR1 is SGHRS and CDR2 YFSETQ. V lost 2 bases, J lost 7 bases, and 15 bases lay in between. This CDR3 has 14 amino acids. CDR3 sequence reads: CASSFTGTLVGYTF. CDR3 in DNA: TGCGCCAGCAGCTTCACCGGGACATTGGTTGGCTACACCTTC.

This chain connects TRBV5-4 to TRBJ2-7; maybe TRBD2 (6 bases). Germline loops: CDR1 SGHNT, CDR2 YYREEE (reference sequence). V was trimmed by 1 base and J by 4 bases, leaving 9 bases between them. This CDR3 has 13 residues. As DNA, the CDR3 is TGTGCCAGCAGCTTGTCAGGGACTTACGAGCAGTACTTC. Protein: CASSLSGTYEQYF.

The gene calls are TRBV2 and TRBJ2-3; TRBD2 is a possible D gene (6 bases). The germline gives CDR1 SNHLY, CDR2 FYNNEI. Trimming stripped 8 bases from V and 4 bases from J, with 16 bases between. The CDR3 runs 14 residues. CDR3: CASSGGIRADTQYF. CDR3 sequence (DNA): TGTGCCAGCTCTGGGGGGATAAGAGCAGATACGCAGTATTTT.

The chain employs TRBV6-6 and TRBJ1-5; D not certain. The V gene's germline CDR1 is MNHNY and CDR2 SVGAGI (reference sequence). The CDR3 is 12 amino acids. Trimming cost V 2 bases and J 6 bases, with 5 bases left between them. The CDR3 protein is CASSYRSQPQHF. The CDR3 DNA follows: TGTGCCAGCAGTTACCGCAGTCAGCCCCAGCATTTT.

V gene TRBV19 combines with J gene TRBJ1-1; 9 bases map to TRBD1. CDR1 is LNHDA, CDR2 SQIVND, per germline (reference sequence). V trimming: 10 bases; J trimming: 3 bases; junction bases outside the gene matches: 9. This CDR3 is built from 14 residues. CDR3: CATTLGQGDTEAFF. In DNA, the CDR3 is TGTGCCACCACCCTGGGACAGGGAGACACTGAAGCTTTCTTT.

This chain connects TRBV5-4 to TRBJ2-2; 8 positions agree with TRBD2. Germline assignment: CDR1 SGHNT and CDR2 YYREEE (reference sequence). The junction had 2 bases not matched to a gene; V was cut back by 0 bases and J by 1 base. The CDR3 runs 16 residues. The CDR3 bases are TGTGCCAGCAGCTTGGAAAGCGGGAGGAACACCGGGGAGCTGTTTTTT. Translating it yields CASSLESGRNTGELFF.

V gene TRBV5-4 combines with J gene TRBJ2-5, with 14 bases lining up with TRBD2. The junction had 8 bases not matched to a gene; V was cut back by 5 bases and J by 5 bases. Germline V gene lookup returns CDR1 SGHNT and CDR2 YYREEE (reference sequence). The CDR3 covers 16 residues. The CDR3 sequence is CASRGGTSGRWETQYF. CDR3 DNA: TGTGCCAGCAGGGGGGGGACTAGCGGGAGATGGGAGACCCAGTACTTC.

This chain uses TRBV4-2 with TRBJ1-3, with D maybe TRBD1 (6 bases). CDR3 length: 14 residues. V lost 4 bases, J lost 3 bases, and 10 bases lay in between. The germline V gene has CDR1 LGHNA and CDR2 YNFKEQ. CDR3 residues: CASSRAGVGNTIYF. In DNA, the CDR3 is TGTGCCAGCAGCCGCGCAGGGGTTGGAAACACCATATATTTT.

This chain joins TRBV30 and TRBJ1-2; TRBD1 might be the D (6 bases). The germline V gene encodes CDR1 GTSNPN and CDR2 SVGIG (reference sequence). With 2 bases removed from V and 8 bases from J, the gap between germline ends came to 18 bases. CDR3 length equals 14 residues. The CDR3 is CAWSYGGFQGGYTF. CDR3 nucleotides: TGTGCCTGGAGTTATGGGGGATTTCAGGGGGGCTACACCTTC.